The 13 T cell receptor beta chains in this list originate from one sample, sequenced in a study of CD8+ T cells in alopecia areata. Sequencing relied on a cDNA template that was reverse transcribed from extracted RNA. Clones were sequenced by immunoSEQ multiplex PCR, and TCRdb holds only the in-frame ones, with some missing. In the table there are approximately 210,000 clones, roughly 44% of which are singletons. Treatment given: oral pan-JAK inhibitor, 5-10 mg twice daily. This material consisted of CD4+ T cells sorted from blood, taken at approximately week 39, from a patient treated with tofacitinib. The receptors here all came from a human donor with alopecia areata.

The CDR3 spells CASRSSYLAKNIQYF. The CDR3 DNA reads as TGTGCCAGCAGAAGTTCGTATCTGGCCAAAAACATTCAGTACTTC. The chain has TRBV6-5 and TRBJ2-4; D is ambiguous. V lost 6 bases, J lost 1 base, and 13 bases lay in between. CDR1 is MNHEY and CDR2 is SVGAGI in the germline V gene. This CDR3 is 15 amino acids long.

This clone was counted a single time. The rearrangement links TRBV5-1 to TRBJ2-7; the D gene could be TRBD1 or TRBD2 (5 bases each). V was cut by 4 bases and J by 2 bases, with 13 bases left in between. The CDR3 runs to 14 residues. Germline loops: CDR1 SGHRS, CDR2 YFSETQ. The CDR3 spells CASSRTGQAYEQYF. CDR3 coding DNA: TGCGCCAGCAGCCGGACGGGGCAGGCCTACGAGCAGTACTTC.

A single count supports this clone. The CDR3 sequence is CAIRRDSTSYEQYF. The CDR3 bases are TGTGCCATCAGAAGGGACAGCACTTCCTACGAGCAGTACTTC. The V and J genes are TRBV10-3 and TRBJ2-7; 7 bases are shared with TRBD1. There are 14 residues in the CDR3. The V gene's germline CDR1 is ENHRY and CDR2 SYGVKD. Trimming took 6 bases from V and 1 from J; bases not matched to a gene: 6.

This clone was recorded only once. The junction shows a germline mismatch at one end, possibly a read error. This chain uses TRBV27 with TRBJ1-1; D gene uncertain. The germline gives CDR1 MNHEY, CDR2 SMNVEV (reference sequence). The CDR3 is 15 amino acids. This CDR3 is CASSSYGFGSTEAFF. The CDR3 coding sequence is TGTGCCAGTAGTTCGTACGGGTTCGGGTCCACTGAAGCTTTCTTT.

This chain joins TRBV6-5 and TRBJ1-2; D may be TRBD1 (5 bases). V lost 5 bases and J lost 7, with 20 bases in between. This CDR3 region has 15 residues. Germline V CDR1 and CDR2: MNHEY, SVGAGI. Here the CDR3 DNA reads TGTGCCAGCAGTCCGCGGGACGCCCGATGGATTGGCTACACCTTC. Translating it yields CASSPRDARWIGYTF.

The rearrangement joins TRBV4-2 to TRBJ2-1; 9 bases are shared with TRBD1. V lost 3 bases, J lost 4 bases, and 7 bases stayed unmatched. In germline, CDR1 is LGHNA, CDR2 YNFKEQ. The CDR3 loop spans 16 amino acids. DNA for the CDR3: TGTGCCAGCAGCCAGAGGGGACAGGGCCAGTACAATGAGCAGTTCTTC. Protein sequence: CASSQRGQGQYNEQFF.

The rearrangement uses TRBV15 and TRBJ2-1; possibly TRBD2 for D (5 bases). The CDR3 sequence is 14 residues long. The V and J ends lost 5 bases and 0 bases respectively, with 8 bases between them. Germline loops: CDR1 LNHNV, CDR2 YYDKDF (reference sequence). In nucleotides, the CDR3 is TGTGCCACCAGCGGTGGGAGCTCCTACAATGAGCAGTTCTTC. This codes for CATSGGSSYNEQFF. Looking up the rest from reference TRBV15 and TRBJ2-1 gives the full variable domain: DAMVIQNPRYQVTQFGKPVTLSCSQTLNHNVMYWYQQKSSQAPKLLFHYYDKDFNNEADTPDNFQSRRPNTSFCFLDIRSPGLGDTAMYLCATSGGSSYNEQFFGPGTRLTVL.

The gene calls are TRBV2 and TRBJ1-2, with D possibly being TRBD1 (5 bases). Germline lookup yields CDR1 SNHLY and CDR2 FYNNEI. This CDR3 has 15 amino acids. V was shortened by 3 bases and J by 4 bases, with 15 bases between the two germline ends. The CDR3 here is CASSEGRGAIYGYTF. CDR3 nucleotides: TGTGCCAGCAGTGAGGGTAGGGGCGCGATCTATGGCTACACCTTC.

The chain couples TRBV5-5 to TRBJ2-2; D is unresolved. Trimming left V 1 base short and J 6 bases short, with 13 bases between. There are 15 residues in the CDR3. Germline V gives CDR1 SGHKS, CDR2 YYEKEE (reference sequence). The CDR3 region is CASSLSPRSAGELFF. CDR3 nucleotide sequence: TGTGCCAGCAGCTTGTCGCCCCGATCGGCCGGGGAGCTGTTTTTT. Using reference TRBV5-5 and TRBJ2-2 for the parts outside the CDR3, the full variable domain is DAGVTQSPTHLIKTRGQQVTLRCSPISGHKSVSWYQQVLGQGPQFIFQYYEKEERGRGNFPDRFSARQFPNYSSELNVNALLLGDSALYLCASSLSPRSAGELFFGEGSRLTVL.

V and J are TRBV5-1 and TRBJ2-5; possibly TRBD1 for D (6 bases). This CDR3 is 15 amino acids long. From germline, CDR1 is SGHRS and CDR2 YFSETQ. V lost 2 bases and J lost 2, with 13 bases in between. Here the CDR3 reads CASSLQGDLQETQYF. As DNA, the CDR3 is TGCGCCAGCAGCTTACAGGGAGATCTGCAAGAGACCCAGTACTTC.

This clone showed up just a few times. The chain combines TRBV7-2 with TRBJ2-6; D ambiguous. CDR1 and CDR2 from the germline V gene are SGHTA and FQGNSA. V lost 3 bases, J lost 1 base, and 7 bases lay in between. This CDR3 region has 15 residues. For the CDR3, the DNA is TGTGCCAGCAGCTTGAGTGGGTCTGGGGCCAACGTCCTGACTTTC. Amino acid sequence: CASSLSGSGANVLTF.

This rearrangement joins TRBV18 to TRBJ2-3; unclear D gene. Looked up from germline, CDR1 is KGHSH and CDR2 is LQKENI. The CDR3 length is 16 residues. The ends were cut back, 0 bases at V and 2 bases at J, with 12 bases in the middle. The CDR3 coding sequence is TGTGCCAGCTCACCACCGCGAGGAAGATTCACAGATACGCAGTATTTT. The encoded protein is CASSPPRGRFTDTQYF. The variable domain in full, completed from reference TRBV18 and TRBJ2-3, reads NAGVMQNPRHLVRRRGQEARLRCSPMKGHSHVYWYRQLPEEGLKFMVYLQKENIIDESGMPKERFSAEFPKEGPSILRIQQVVRGDSAAYFCASSPPRGRFTDTQYFGPGTRLTVL.

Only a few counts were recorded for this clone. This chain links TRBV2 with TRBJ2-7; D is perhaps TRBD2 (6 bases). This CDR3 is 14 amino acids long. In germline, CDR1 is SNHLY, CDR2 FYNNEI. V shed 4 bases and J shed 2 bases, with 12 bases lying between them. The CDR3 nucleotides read TGTGCCAGCAGTGTGGAGGGGTCGGCCTACGAGCAGTACTTC. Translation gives CASSVEGSAYEQYF.